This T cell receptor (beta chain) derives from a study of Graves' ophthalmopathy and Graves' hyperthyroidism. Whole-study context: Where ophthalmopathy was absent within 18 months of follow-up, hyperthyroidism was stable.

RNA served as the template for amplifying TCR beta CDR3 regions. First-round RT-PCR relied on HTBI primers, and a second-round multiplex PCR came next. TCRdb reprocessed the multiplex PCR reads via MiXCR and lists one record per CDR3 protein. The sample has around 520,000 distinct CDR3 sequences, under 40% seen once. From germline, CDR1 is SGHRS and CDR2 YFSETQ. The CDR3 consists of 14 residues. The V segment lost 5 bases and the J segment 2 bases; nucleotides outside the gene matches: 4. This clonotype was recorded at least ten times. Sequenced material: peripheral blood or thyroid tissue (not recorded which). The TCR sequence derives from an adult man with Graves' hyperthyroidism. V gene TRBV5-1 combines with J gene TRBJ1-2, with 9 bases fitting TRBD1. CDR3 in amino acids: CASRDGQGNYGYTF. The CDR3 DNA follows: TGCGCCAGCAGAGACGGACAGGGGAACTATGGCTACACCTTC.